These T cell receptor beta chains were read from a single sample in a study of cytomegalovirus exposure and HLA in healthy donors. Here immunoSEQ multiplex PCR was the method, and the copy in TCRdb shows in-frame clones only, minus some. The sample holds 150,000 to 200,000 clones; about 62% are singletons and the top ten take over 2.5%. The sequencing input was PBMCs. The receptors come from a man aged 35 to 55 in good health and CMV-seronegative. Both conserved end residues are part of each CDR3. The D gene is left open where the match is weak. Only part of the rows carry a size: once, few, many, or a class if the clone is expanded.

d_call: NA; clone_size: once; j_call: TRBJ1-4; v_call: TRBV11-2; cdr3_nt: TGTGCCAGCAGCTTTACAGCTACAAATAATGAAAAACTGTTTTTT; cdr3_aa: CASSFTATNNEKLFF
d_call: TRBD1; clone_size: NA; j_call: TRBJ2-3; v_call: TRBV9; cdr3_nt: TGTGCCAGCAGCGCCCTTTCCGGGACAGGGGGGTTCGTCGGCACAGATACGCAGTATTTT; cdr3_aa: CASSALSGTGGFVGTDTQYF
d_call: NA; clone_size: NA; j_call: TRBJ1-2; v_call: TRBV13; cdr3_nt: TGTGCCAGCAGCTTAGGGGGGAGGCAGGGTGGCGGCTACACCTTC; cdr3_aa: CASSLGGRQGGGYTF
d_call: TRBD2; clone_size: NA; j_call: TRBJ2-1; v_call: TRBV6-1; cdr3_nt: TGTGCCAGCAGTGAAGATCCGGGAGGCAGAGATGAGCAGTTCTTC; cdr3_aa: CASSEDPGGRDEQFF
d_call: NA; clone_size: NA; j_call: TRBJ1-6; v_call: TRBV28; cdr3_nt: TGTGCCAGCAGTTACCCCGGGGTTGGTCTTCATAATTCACCCCTCCACTTT; cdr3_aa: CASSYPGVGLHNSPLHF
d_call: NA; clone_size: NA; j_call: TRBJ1-2; v_call: TRBV4-3; cdr3_nt: TGCGCCAGCAGCCAATATAACCGCCGGGATGGCTACACCTTC; cdr3_aa: CASSQYNRRDGYTF
d_call: TRBD2; clone_size: once; j_call: TRBJ2-3; v_call: TRBV30; cdr3_nt: TGTGCCTGGGAAGCGGGGGGCAGCACAGATACGCAGTATTTT; cdr3_aa: CAWEAGGSTDTQYF
d_call: NA; clone_size: few; j_call: TRBJ1-4; v_call: TRBV5-1; cdr3_nt: TGCGCCAGCAGCTTAGGAGGGGTGGGTGAAAAACTGTTTTTT; cdr3_aa: CASSLGGVGEKLFF
d_call: NA; clone_size: few; j_call: TRBJ1-5; v_call: TRBV19; cdr3_nt: TGTGCCAGTAGTATAATTTTAGCGGTCGGCCGTTATGGCAATCAGCCCCAGCATTTT; cdr3_aa: CASSIILAVGRYGNQPQHF
d_call: NA; clone_size: NA; j_call: TRBJ1-1; v_call: TRBV13; cdr3_nt: TGTGCCAGCCGATTGGGGGGGCGCGGGAACACTGAAGCTTTCTTT; cdr3_aa: CASRLGGRGNTEAFF
d_call: TRBD1; clone_size: few; j_call: TRBJ1-6; v_call: TRBV5-1; cdr3_nt: TGCGCCAGCAGCTCCCTGACAGGGGGCGAGAATTCACCCCTCCACTTT; cdr3_aa: CASSSLTGGENSPLHF
d_call: NA; clone_size: NA; j_call: TRBJ1-2; v_call: TRBV7-2; cdr3_nt: TGTGCCAGCAGCTTAGACCCAGCGAACTATGGCTACACCTTC; cdr3_aa: CASSLDPANYGYTF
d_call: NA; clone_size: few; j_call: TRBJ2-7; v_call: TRBV2; cdr3_nt: TGTGCCAGCAGTGGGGCTGTTAATTCCTACGAGCAGTACTTC; cdr3_aa: CASSGAVNSYEQYF
d_call: NA; clone_size: NA; j_call: TRBJ1-2; v_call: TRBV5-6; cdr3_nt: TGTGCCAGCAGCTTGGTGGCCTATGGCTACACCTTC; cdr3_aa: CASSLVAYGYTF
d_call: NA; clone_size: NA; j_call: TRBJ2-7; v_call: TRBV25-1; cdr3_nt: TGTGCCAGCAGAGGGGACAACATTTACGAGCAGTACTTC; cdr3_aa: CASRGDNIYEQYF
d_call: NA; clone_size: NA; j_call: TRBJ1-4; v_call: TRBV13; cdr3_nt: TGTGCCAGCAGCCTAGGGCTTCGGGAGGGGCCTGCGGAAAAACTGTTTTTT; cdr3_aa: CASSLGLREGPAEKLFF
d_call: TRBD2; clone_size: NA; j_call: TRBJ2-5; v_call: TRBV4-1; cdr3_nt: TGCGCCAGCAGCCAAGATCGGAGCGGGGTGGCGGAGACCCAGTACTTC; cdr3_aa: CASSQDRSGVAETQYF
d_call: NA; clone_size: NA; j_call: TRBJ2-6; v_call: TRBV5-6; cdr3_nt: TGTGCCAGCAGCTCAGGGTTGAGCTCTGGGGCCAACGTCCTGACTTTC; cdr3_aa: CASSSGLSSGANVLTF
d_call: TRBD1; clone_size: NA; j_call: TRBJ2-2; v_call: TRBV5-1; cdr3_nt: TGCGCCAGCAGAATAGGGGGCCCGAACACCGGGGAGCTGTTTTTT; cdr3_aa: CASRIGGPNTGELFF
d_call: NA; clone_size: NA; j_call: TRBJ2-7; v_call: TRBV29-1; cdr3_nt: TGCAGCGTTGCGGAGACAGGTGCGGACGAGCAGTACTTC; cdr3_aa: CSVAETGADEQYF
d_call: TRBD2; clone_size: NA; j_call: TRBJ2-5; v_call: TRBV5-4; cdr3_nt: TGTGCCAGCAGCCCCAGACTAGCGGGGGGGCCCGAGACCCAGTACTTC; cdr3_aa: CASSPRLAGGPETQYF
d_call: TRBD2; clone_size: NA; j_call: TRBJ2-5; v_call: TRBV7-6; cdr3_nt: TGTGCCAGCAGCTTAAAGCTAGCGGGGGGGATCATTGAGACCCAGTACTTC; cdr3_aa: CASSLKLAGGIIETQYF
d_call: NA; clone_size: NA; j_call: TRBJ2-7; v_call: TRBV5-1; cdr3_nt: TGCGCCAGCAGCTACACGGACAGTTTATACGAGCAGTACTTC; cdr3_aa: CASSYTDSLYEQYF
d_call: NA; clone_size: NA; j_call: TRBJ2-7; v_call: TRBV4-1; cdr3_nt: TGCGCCAGCAGCCAAGGAGACTTCGAGCAGTACTTC; cdr3_aa: CASSQGDFEQYF
d_call: NA; clone_size: NA; j_call: TRBJ1-3; v_call: TRBV15; cdr3_nt: TGTGCCACCAGCGGGGGCATTGGAAACACCATATATTTT; cdr3_aa: CATSGGIGNTIYF
d_call: NA; clone_size: NA; j_call: TRBJ2-7; v_call: TRBV29-1; cdr3_nt: TGCAGCGTTGAAGGGCAAACAGGGGGGGGTTCCGGCGAGCAGTACTTC; cdr3_aa: CSVEGQTGGGSGEQYF
d_call: NA; clone_size: NA; j_call: TRBJ2-2; v_call: TRBV27; cdr3_nt: TGTGCCAGCAGTTTGCTGGGGGGAGACACCGGGGAGCTGTTTTTT; cdr3_aa: CASSLLGGDTGELFF
d_call: TRBD1; clone_size: NA; j_call: TRBJ2-6; v_call: TRBV29-1; cdr3_nt: TGCAGCGTTTCTCCAGGGGGCGCAGCTGGGGCCAACGTCCTGACTTTC; cdr3_aa: CSVSPGGAAGANVLTF
d_call: NA; clone_size: NA; j_call: TRBJ1-1; v_call: TRBV7-2; cdr3_nt: TGTGCCAGCAGCCTCCACAGTATGAACACTGAAGCTTTCTTT; cdr3_aa: CASSLHSMNTEAFF
d_call: TRBD2; clone_size: NA; j_call: TRBJ2-7; v_call: TRBV25-1; cdr3_nt: TGTGCCAGCACCGCCCCCCACGGACTAGCGGGGAAGAGGCAGTACTTC; cdr3_aa: CASTAPHGLAGKRQYF